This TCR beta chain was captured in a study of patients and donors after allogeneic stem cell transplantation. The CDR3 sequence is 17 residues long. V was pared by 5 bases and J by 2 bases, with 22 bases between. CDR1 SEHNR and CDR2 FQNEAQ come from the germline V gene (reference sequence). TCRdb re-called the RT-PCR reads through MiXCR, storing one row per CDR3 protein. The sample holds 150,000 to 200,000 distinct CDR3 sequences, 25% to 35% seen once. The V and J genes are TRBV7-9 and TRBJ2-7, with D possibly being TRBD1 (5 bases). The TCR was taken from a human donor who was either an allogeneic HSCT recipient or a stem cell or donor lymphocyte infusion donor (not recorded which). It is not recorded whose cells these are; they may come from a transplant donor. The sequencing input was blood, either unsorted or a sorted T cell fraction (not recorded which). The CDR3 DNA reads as TGTGCCAGCAGCAGCCAGCAGGGATGGTTTAGACCCTACGAGCAGTACTTC. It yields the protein CASSSQQGWFRPYEQYF.